These T cell receptor beta chains were read from a single sample in a study of cytomegalovirus exposure and HLA in healthy donors. The data were produced by immunoSEQ multiplex PCR, yet TCRdb's version contains in-frame clones alone and is incomplete. The profile shows 120,000 or so clones, 70% to 80% of them singletons. Sequenced sample: PBMCs. All receptors come from a woman aged 45-65 years in good health and CMV-seropositive. The CDR3 runs from the conserved cysteine through the conserved F or W. Fields, in order: CDR3 protein, CDR3 DNA, V gene, clone size, D gene, J gene. D genes are given only for firm matches. Rows may omit the clone size; those that give it use once, few, many or a size class.

CASSLRVLF,TGTGCCAGCAGCCTACGGGTACTTTTC,TRBV7-2,.,.,TRBJ2-7
CASSEEGLADEQFF,TGTGCCAGCAGTGAAGAGGGACTAGCGGATGAGCAGTTCTTC,TRBV2,.,TRBD2,TRBJ2-1
CASTKMRGYNEQFF,TGTGCCAGCACCAAAATGCGGGGGTACAATGAGCAGTTCTTC,TRBV6-5,.,TRBD2,TRBJ2-1
CASSLAEGRGAFF,TGTGCCAGCAGCTTGGCCGAAGGGAGGGGAGCTTTCTTT,TRBV5-4,.,.,TRBJ1-1
CASSFMGAPLHF,TGTGCCAGCAGTTTTATGGGAGCACCCCTCCACTTT,TRBV28,.,.,TRBJ1-6
CASSLTGGNQPQHF,TGTGCCAGCAGCCTAACAGGGGGCAATCAGCCCCAGCATTTT,TRBV27,.,TRBD1,TRBJ1-5
CASSPNRGSSYEQYF,TGCGCCAGCAGCCCGAACAGGGGAAGCTCCTACGAGCAGTACTTC,TRBV5-1,.,TRBD1,TRBJ2-7
CASQRGGRGDEQFF,TGTGCCAGTCAGCGGGGGGGGCGTGGGGATGAGCAGTTCTTC,TRBV5-6,.,TRBD2,TRBJ2-1
CASSYRGPLNTEAFF,TGTGCCAGCAGTTACAGGGGGCCCCTTAACACTGAAGCTTTCTTT,TRBV6-6,.,TRBD1,TRBJ1-1
CASSLGTSGGQETQYF,TGTGCCAGCAGCTTAGGGACTAGCGGGGGACAGGAGACCCAGTACTTC,TRBV7-9,.,TRBD2,TRBJ2-5
CASKEEGDTQYF,TGTGCCAGCAAGGAGGAGGGGGATACGCAGTATTTT,TRBV2,.,.,TRBJ2-3
CASSLAVWSGSSYNEQFF,TGTGCCAGCAGCTTGGCCGTCTGGTCAGGGTCCTCCTACAATGAGCAGTTCTTC,TRBV5-6,.,.,TRBJ2-1
CASSSPGGSLSSYNEQFF,TGTGCCAGCAGCTCTCCTGGGGGGTCGCTTAGCTCCTACAATGAGCAGTTCTTC,TRBV11-1,.,.,TRBJ2-1
CASSAPGGGYGYTF,TGTGCCAGCAGCGCCCCAGGGGGTGGCTATGGCTACACCTTC,TRBV9,.,TRBD1,TRBJ1-2
CAISRDSQTTYGYTF,TGTGCCATCAGCCGGGACAGCCAAACTACTTATGGCTACACCTTC,TRBV10-3,once,TRBD1,TRBJ1-2